This is a list of T cell receptor beta chains from one sample in a study of blood T cell repertoires in COVID-19. TCRdb's copy holds only in-frame clones and misses some; the assay was immunoSEQ multiplex PCR. This sample has around 99,000 clones; around 81% occur once, and the top ten carry nearly 9%. The material sequenced was peripheral blood. The source is a man in his fifties or sixties who had recovered from COVID-19. CDR3s include the opening cysteine and the closing phenylalanine or tryptophan. The D gene is left open where the match is weak. For some rows the clone size is stated as once, few or many, or as a class when expanded; others skip it.

J	size	V	D	CDR3	DNA
TRBJ1-2	few	TRBV3-1/TRBV3-2	TRBD1	CASSWDRGGYTF	TGTGCCAGCAGCTGGGACAGGGGAGGCTACACCTTC
TRBJ2-3	-	TRBV6-4	TRBD2	CASSESGGSDTQYF	TGTGCCAGCAGTGAAAGCGGGGGGTCAGATACGCAGTATTTT
TRBJ2-7	many	TRBV7-2	-	CASSPREKGEQYF	TGTGCCAGCAGCCCAAGGGAGAAAGGCGAGCAGTACTTC
TRBJ1-6	-	TRBV30	-	CAWSPGGGYNSPLHF	TGTGCCTGGAGCCCCGGGGGGGGGTATAATTCACCCCTCCACTTT
TRBJ1-1	-	TRBV24-1	TRBD1	CATSSGGWGNTEAFF	TGTGCCACCAGTTCAGGGGGCTGGGGGAACACTGAAGCTTTCTTT
TRBJ1-5	-	TRBV5-6	-	CASSRWRRGKSNQPQHF	TGTGCCAGCAGCCGATGGAGGAGAGGGAAAAGCAATCAGCCCCAGCATTTT
TRBJ2-7	-	TRBV7-6	TRBD2	CASSLGSSGVYEQYF	TGTGCCAGCAGCTTAGGGAGTAGCGGGGTTTACGAGCAGTACTTC
TRBJ2-5	-	TRBV4-3	-	CASSQDYGGEETQYF	TGCGCCAGCAGCCAAGATTATGGCGGGGAGGAGACCCAGTACTTC
TRBJ2-7	many	TRBV19	TRBD1	CASSKRDSTYEQYF	TGTGCCAGTAGTAAGAGGGACAGTACCTACGAGCAGTACTTC
TRBJ1-1	-	TRBV12-3/TRBV12-4	TRBD1	CASSWAGTGTAFF	TGTGCCAGCAGTTGGGCCGGGACAGGGACGGCTTTCTTT
TRBJ2-3	-	TRBV5-4	TRBD1	CASSFPNRGQSADTQYF	TGTGCCAGCAGCTTCCCGAACAGGGGGCAATCTGCAGATACGCAGTATTTT
TRBJ2-7	few	TRBV7-2	-	CASSLVVGAPYEQYF	TGTGCCAGCAGCTTAGTAGTAGGGGCGCCCTACGAGCAGTACTTC
TRBJ2-1	once	TRBV10-3	TRBD2	CAISQRPGTSGGDHPYNEQFF	TGTGCCATCAGTCAACGTCCCGGGACTAGCGGGGGCGACCACCCCTACAATGAGCAGTTCTTC
TRBJ2-1	once	TRBV6-5	TRBD2	CASTLGLAGEPQFF	TGTGCCAGCACCCTCGGACTAGCGGGAGAACCTCAGTTCTTC
TRBJ2-7	-	TRBV2	-	CASNWDGGEQYF	TGTGCCAGCAATTGGGATGGAGGCGAGCAGTACTTC
TRBJ1-2	-	TRBV19	-	CASRFSAVYYGYTF	TGTGCCAGTCGATTTTCGGCGGTTTACTATGGCTACACCTTC
TRBJ2-3	-	TRBV11-2	-	CASSLSTATDTQYF	TGTGCCAGCAGCTTATCTACAGCCACAGATACGCAGTATTTT
TRBJ1-6	-	TRBV19	-	CASSGTAGSSYNSPLHF	TGTGCCAGTAGTGGTACGGCGGGGAGCTCCTATAATTCACCCCTCCACTTT
TRBJ2-1	-	TRBV3-1/TRBV3-2	TRBD2	CASSQGTSGRYSEQFF	TGTGCCAGCAGCCAAGGGACTAGCGGGCGCTACAGTGAGCAGTTCTTC
TRBJ1-2	-	TRBV27	-	CASSPSGTSNYGYTF	TGTGCCAGCAGTCCCTCCGGGACATCGAACTATGGCTACACCTTC
TRBJ1-2	-	TRBV6-5	-	CASSYSSREGGYTF	TGTGCCAGCAGTTACTCATCCCGGGAAGGGGGCTACACCTTC
TRBJ1-2	-	TRBV18	-	CASSFPGGTTNGYTF	TGTGCCAGCTCTTTCCCCGGGGGGACAACGAATGGCTACACCTTC
TRBJ2-1	-	TRBV5-1	-	CASSLEYRGQSYNEQFF	TGCGCCAGCAGCTTGGAGTATCGGGGACAATCCTACAATGAGCAGTTCTTC
TRBJ1-5	-	TRBV28	-	CASSFGQSYSNQPQHF	TGTGCCAGCAGTTTCGGACAGTCGTATAGCAATCAGCCCCAGCATTTT
TRBJ1-6	-	TRBV5-6	-	CASSYRSFGLDSPLHF	TGTGCCAGCAGCTATCGCAGCTTTGGACTCGATTCACCCCTCCACTTT
TRBJ2-2	-	TRBV14	-	CASSPRDKSGELFF	TGTGCCAGCAGCCCCCGGGACAAATCCGGGGAGCTGTTTTTT
TRBJ1-1	-	TRBV28	-	CASSLTRENTEAFF	TGTGCCAGCAGTTTAACGAGGGAGAACACTGAAGCTTTCTTT
TRBJ1-4	-	TRBV11-2	-	CASSQQGFYEKLFF	TGTGCCAGCAGCCAACAGGGATTTTATGAAAAACTGTTTTTT
TRBJ1-1	many	TRBV4-2	TRBD1	CASRVDRDSNTEAFF	TGTGCCAGCAGGGTGGACAGGGATTCGAACACTGAAGCTTTCTTT
TRBJ1-3	few	TRBV7-2	-	CASSFETGFAIYF	TGTGCCAGCAGCTTCGAGACGGGGTTCGCCATATATTTT
TRBJ2-1	-	TRBV27	TRBD2	CASSLLSGLAVKSSYNEQFF	TGTGCCAGCAGTTTACTTTCGGGACTAGCGGTAAAGAGCTCCTACAATGAGCAGTTCTTC